The 23 T cell receptor beta chains below all came from one sample that was sequenced in a study of T cells in Graves' hyperthyroidism and ophthalmopathy. RNA transcripts were the template for amplifying TCR beta CDR3 regions. Primed by the HTBI set, a first-round RT-PCR was run on the TCR CDR3. In TCRdb, the multiplex PCR reads were re-called with MiXCR into one record per CDR3 protein. The data hold fewer than 850,000 distinct CDR3 sequences, with about 18% observed a single time. Sequencing was done on a sample of blood. Receptors were obtained from a man aged 45-65 years with Graves' hyperthyroidism.

This clonotype was detected only a few times. The chain employs TRBV15 and TRBJ2-1; 7 nucleotides align to TRBD2. V lost 0 bases to trimming and J lost 2 bases; unmatched junction nucleotides: 1. Germline values: CDR1 LNHNV, CDR2 YYDKDF (reference sequence). The CDR3 loop spans 15 amino acids. This CDR3 reads CATSRDAGAYNEQFF. DNA of the CDR3: TGTGCCACCAGCAGAGATGCGGGAGCCTACAATGAGCAGTTCTTC.

This clonotype was seen a few times. J is TRBJ2-7 and V is TRBV27; D not resolved. V dropped 3 bases and J dropped 5 bases, with 11 bases sitting between them. Germline loops: CDR1 MNHEY, CDR2 SMNVEV (reference sequence). This CDR3 region has 13 residues. This CDR3 is CASSFGESDEQYF. In DNA, the CDR3 is TGTGCCAGCAGTTTTGGTGAGTCCGACGAGCAGTACTTC.

This clonotype was observed at least ten times. The CDR3 DNA sequence: TGTGCCACTGGGACAGGGGGGGAGAACACTGAAGCTTTCTTT. Translating gives CATGTGGENTEAFF. The chain couples TRBV19 to TRBJ1-1, with 11 bases aligning to TRBD1. Germline values: CDR1 LNHDA, CDR2 SQIVND (reference sequence). V gave up 10 bases and J gave up 1 base; unmatched junction bases: 5. The CDR3 sequence is 14 residues long.

Notes on this clonotype: A single base separates this from a much larger clone, so it may be a read error. This chain connects TRBV20-1 to TRBJ1-1, with TRBD1 as a possible D gene (5 bases). CDR1 DFQATT and CDR2 SNEGSKA come from the germline V gene (reference sequence). There are 13 residues in the CDR3. In DNA, the CDR3 is TGCAGTGCCAGAGAGGGGATTAACACTGAACCTTTCTTT. Its protein is CSAREGINTEPFF.

Note on this clonotype: This could be a read error, since a much larger clone is one nucleotide away. This chain connects TRBV2 to TRBJ2-4; D call uncertain. The V end was cut by 7 bases, the J end by 0 bases, with 22 bases between. The CDR3 spans 18 residues. Germline values: CDR1 SNHLY, CDR2 FYNNEI. This CDR3 reads CASMAERVGDLAKNIQYF. CDR3 in DNA: TGTGCCAGCATGGCCGAACGTGTCGGAGACCTAGCCAAAAACATTCAGTACTTC.

This clonotype was observed at least ten times. This chain connects TRBV24-1 to TRBJ2-3; 7 bases match TRBD2. J gave up 5 bases and V 4 bases, and 14 bases lay outside the gene matches. CDR3 length: 17 residues. CDR1 and CDR2 from the germline V gene are KGHDR and SFDVKD. This CDR3 is CATSDPKRDSHGDTQYF. The CDR3 DNA sequence: TGTGCCACCAGTGACCCCAAGCGGGATAGTCACGGAGATACGCAGTATTTT.

This clonotype was seen many times. The chain joins TRBV29-1 to TRBJ1-1; D is unclear. V was pared by 3 bases and J by 4 bases, with 12 bases between. The germline gives CDR1 SQVTM, CDR2 ANQGSEA. CDR3 length equals 13 residues. As DNA, the CDR3 is TGCAGCGTTGATAGCGCAGTGGGCACTGAAGCTTTCTTT. Protein sequence: CSVDSAVGTEAFF.

This rearrangement joins TRBV6-5 to TRBJ2-1; D is unresolved. The CDR3 contains 15 residues. The V gene lost 2 bases and the J gene lost 0 bases, with 8 bases spanning the gap. CDR1 is MNHEY, CDR2 SVGAGI, per germline. The CDR3 DNA reads TGTGCCAGCAGTTACGGCGGCCACTCCTACAATGAGCAGTTCTTC. It translates to CASSYGGHSYNEQFF.

In this sample, this clonotype turned up many times. The chain combines TRBV28 with TRBJ2-1, with D possibly being TRBD1 (6 bases). Looked up from germline, CDR1 is MDHEN and CDR2 is SYDVKM. V lost 10 bases to trimming and J lost 2 bases, with 9 bases between them. The CDR3 runs to 12 residues. In DNA, the CDR3 is TGTGCCATCAGGGGTACCTACAATGAGCAGTTCTTC. This gives the protein CAIRGTYNEQFF.

Turning to this clonotype: This may arise from a read error, as a much more abundant clone is one base away. The V call is TRBV6-1, the J call TRBJ2-1, with 15 bases that match TRBD2. V was clipped by 6 bases and J by 1 base; unmatched bases: 13. This CDR3 has 20 residues. CDR1 MNHNS and CDR2 SASEGT come from the germline V gene. The CDR3 DNA reads TGTGCCAGCAGCCGCTGGACTAGCGGGGGGGCAGGTAAATCCTACAATGAGCAGTTCTTC. This gives the protein CASSRWTSGGAGKSYNEQFF.

The chain links TRBV13 to TRBJ2-2; TRBD1 agrees at 10 bases. The junction had 8 bases not matched to a gene; V was cut back by 6 bases and J by 4 bases. CDR1 and CDR2 (germline): PRHDT, FYEKMQ (reference sequence). The CDR3 sequence is 16 residues long. As DNA, the CDR3 is TGTGCCAGCAGTATAAGACAGGGGGCTGGCACCGGGGAGCTGTTTTTT. Translation gives CASSIRQGAGTGELFF.

The rearrangement joins TRBV24-1 to TRBJ2-1; no definite D call. CDR3 length: 13 residues. The germline V gene encodes CDR1 KGHDR and CDR2 SFDVKD. V lost 5 bases to trimming and J lost 9 bases, with 13 bases between them. CDR3 in DNA: TGTGCCACCAGTGGATTCGTGACGCCTGAGCAGTTCTTC. Its translation is CATSGFVTPEQFF.

The chain uses TRBV5-1 and TRBJ1-2, with 7 bases matching TRBD1. Germline CDR1 and CDR2: SGHRS and YFSETQ. The CDR3 is 13 residues long. The J segment lost 6 bases and the V segment lost 0 bases, leaving 2 bases of the junction unmatched. The CDR3 region has the DNA TGCGCCAGCAGCTTGGGAGGGGGCGATGGCTACACCTTC. Translated, it gives CASSLGGGDGYTF.

This clonotype occurred a few times. V gene TRBV6-2 or TRBV6-3 combines with J gene TRBJ2-1; TRBD2 matches 9 bases. The CDR3 sequence is 16 residues long. CDR1 and CDR2 (germline): MNHEY, SVGEGT. Trimming cost V 6 bases and J 0 bases; bases outside gene matches: 6. CDR3 amino acids: CASSIAGAISYNEQFF. In DNA form, the CDR3 reads TGTGCCAGCAGCATAGCGGGAGCTATCTCCTACAATGAGCAGTTCTTC.

In DNA form, the CDR3 reads TGTGCCAGCAGGGCAGCGGGAGGGGCAGATACGCAGTATTTT. It specifies CASRAAGGADTQYF. The chain is built from TRBV7-2 and TRBJ2-3; 10 bases are a match to TRBD2. The CDR3 runs to 14 residues. CDR1 and CDR2 (germline): SGHTA, FQGNSA. V lost 6 bases, J lost 4 bases, and 4 bases stayed unmatched.

This clonotype was detected ten times or more. The chain joins TRBV27 to TRBJ2-1, with 10 nucleotides matching TRBD2. The junction had 7 bases not matched to a gene; V was cut back by 6 bases and J by 5 bases. The germline V gene encodes CDR1 MNHEY and CDR2 SMNVEV (reference sequence). The CDR3 is 15 amino acids. CDR3 bases: TGTGCCAGCAGCTCCGGGACTAGCGTACACAATGAGCAGTTCTTC. Protein sequence: CASSSGTSVHNEQFF.

The chain carries TRBV10-1 and TRBJ2-2; D remains unclear. In germline, CDR1 is WNHNN, CDR2 SYGVQD (reference sequence). The V end was cut by 6 bases, the J end by 4 bases, with 6 bases between. The length of the CDR3 is 12 residues. CDR3 region: CASSPFTGELFF. The CDR3 nucleotides are TGCGCCAGCAGCCCCTTCACCGGGGAGCTGTTTTTT.

This clonotype was seen ten or more times. CDR3 amino acids: CSARDGKKTASSNQPQHF. CDR3 sequence (DNA): TGCAGTGCTAGAGATGGGAAAAAGACAGCTTCTAGCAATCAGCCCCAGCATTTT. The rearrangement uses TRBV20-1 and TRBJ1-5, with D possibly matching TRBD1 (5 bases). With 0 bases removed from V and 0 bases from J, the gap between germline ends came to 18 bases. The CDR3 is made up of 18 amino acids. Per germline, CDR1 DFQATT and CDR2 SNEGSKA (reference sequence).

V is TRBV6-2 or TRBV6-3 and J is TRBJ2-2; 9 bases match TRBD2. CDR1 MNHEY and CDR2 SVGEGT come from the germline V gene. This CDR3 has 14 residues. V trimming: 8 bases; J trimming: 5 bases; junction bases outside the gene matches: 6. The CDR3 DNA reads as TGTGCCAGCTCGGCGGGAGGGAAGACCGGGGAGCTGTTTTTT. It specifies CASSAGGKTGELFF.

The rearrangement joins TRBV11-3 to TRBJ2-5; 12 bases agree with TRBD2. The V segment lost 5 bases and the J segment 4 bases; nucleotides outside the gene matches: 11. Per the germline V gene, CDR1 is SGHNT and CDR2 is YENEEA. This CDR3 is built from 17 residues. CDR3 sequence reads: CASSTPTSGSRGETQYF. The CDR3 nucleotides are TGTGCCAGCAGCACCCCGACTAGCGGGAGCAGGGGAGAGACCCAGTACTTC.

The table lists this clonotype with many counts. V is TRBV7-8 and J is TRBJ2-4, with 9 positions matching TRBD2. V was pared by 1 base and J by 0 bases, with 7 bases of the junction left unmatched. There are 18 residues in the CDR3. CDR1 and CDR2 from the germline V gene are SGHVS and FQNEAQ. CDR3 protein: CASSLGLAGSIAKNIQYF. As DNA, the CDR3 is TGTGCCAGCAGCTTAGGGCTAGCGGGGTCAATAGCCAAAAACATTCAGTACTTC.

This clonotype has only a few counts. The CDR3 here is CASSYQGSYEQYF. The CDR3, as DNA: TGTGCCAGCAGTTACCAGGGGAGCTACGAGCAGTACTTC. The genes are TRBV6-2 or TRBV6-3 and TRBJ2-7; a possible D gene is TRBD1 (6 bases). The length of the CDR3 is 13 residues. Trimming took 2 bases from V and 3 from J, leaving 8 bases between them. Germline V gene data show CDR1 as MNHEY and CDR2 as SVGEGT.

This clonotype appeared a few times. It may be a read error: a sequence one base away is much more abundant. The CDR3 region has the DNA TGTACCAGCAGCTCGCAACGGGGGGGTGACTATGGCTACACCTTC. Translating gives CTSSSQRGGDYGYTF. This chain uses TRBV11-2 with TRBJ1-2, with D perhaps TRBD1 (5 bases). The CDR3 is 15 amino acids. Germline lookup yields CDR1 SGHAT and CDR2 FQNNGV.